One and the same sample provided the 18 T cell receptor beta chains below, sequenced in a study of T cell changes during pregnancy in multiple sclerosis. The method was immunoSEQ multiplex PCR; TCRdb's version includes in-frame clones alone and lacks a portion of them. The data hold 40,000 to 60,000 clones, with about 94% observed a single time. The sequencing here drew on CD4+ T cells from peripheral blood mononuclear cells, taken in the first trimester of pregnancy. The receptors were gathered from a female donor with multiple sclerosis, enrolled in a pregnancy study.

J is TRBJ1-2 and V is TRBV29-1; TRBD1 might be the D (6 bases). This CDR3 has 14 amino acids. Trimming left V 2 bases short and J 4 bases short, with 14 bases between. Germline loops: CDR1 SQVTM, CDR2 ANQGSEA. The CDR3 DNA sequence: TGCAGCGTTGAATGGCCGGGACAACCCTATGGCTACACCTTC. Its translation is CSVEWPGQPYGYTF. The entire variable domain, with the rest obtained from reference TRBV29-1 and TRBJ1-2, is as follows: SAVISQKPSRDICQRGTSLTIQCQVDSQVTMMFWYRQQPGQSLTLIATANQGSEATYESGFVIDKFPISRPNLTFSTLTVSNMSPEDSSIYLCSVEWPGQPYGYTFGSGTRLTVV.

The J gene is TRBJ1-5, the V gene TRBV30; no definite D call. CDR1 is GTSNPN and CDR2 is SVGIG in the germline V gene (reference sequence). The CDR3 consists of 15 residues. The ends were cut back, 0 bases at V and 1 base at J, with 10 bases in the middle. Here the CDR3 DNA reads TGTGCCTGGAGTGTACGAGGTTGGAGCAATCAGCCCCAGCATTTT. Encoded protein: CAWSVRGWSNQPQHF.

This clone was seen once. The rearrangement links TRBV29-1 to TRBJ2-5; possible D gene TRBD2, 6 bases. The V end lost 0 bases, the J end lost 1 base, and 9 bases lay between the germline ends. The germline V gene encodes CDR1 SQVTM and CDR2 ANQGSEA. The CDR3 spans 14 residues. The CDR3 spells CSVEDSGGQETQYF. The CDR3 DNA follows: TGCAGCGTTGAAGATAGCGGAGGCCAAGAGACCCAGTACTTC.

In DNA, the CDR3 is TGTGCCAGCAGTGTTAAGGCGGGCACTGAAGCTTTCTTT. Protein: CASSVKAGTEAFF. The V and J genes are TRBV6-1 and TRBJ1-1; D is unresolved. Germline V gene data show CDR1 as MNHNS and CDR2 as SASEGT. CDR3 length: 13 amino acids. Trimming removed 4 bases at V and 4 bases at J, with 10 bases between.

The chain uses TRBV18 and TRBJ2-7; a possible D gene is TRBD1 (5 bases). V dropped 6 bases and J dropped 3 bases, with 9 bases sitting between them. The V gene's germline CDR1 is KGHSH and CDR2 LQKENI. This CDR3 has 12 amino acids. The CDR3 DNA reads as TGTGCCAGCTCTCCGACAGACTACGAGCAGTACTTC. Protein sequence: CASSPTDYEQYF.

The chain couples TRBV5-6 to TRBJ2-3; TRBD1 is a possible D gene (6 bases). The CDR3 covers 16 residues. V was trimmed by 0 bases and J by 0 bases, leaving 11 bases between them. Germline assignment: CDR1 SGHDT and CDR2 YYEEEE. The CDR3 region has the DNA TGTGCCAGCAGCTTGGGTTCCGGACAGAGCACAGATACGCAGTATTTT. Residues: CASSLGSGQSTDTQYF.

This clone showed up just a few times. This rearrangement joins TRBV7-9 to TRBJ1-3; D is unresolved. The CDR3 extends over 15 amino acids. With 7 bases removed from V and 4 bases from J, the gap between germline ends came to 17 bases. In germline, CDR1 is SEHNR, CDR2 FQNEAQ (reference sequence). The chain's CDR3 is CASKPPYRLGNTIYF. The CDR3 DNA reads TGTGCCAGCAAACCGCCGTATAGACTCGGAAACACCATATATTTT.

This chain joins TRBV21-1 and TRBJ2-7; no DNA check was done on the table's D call, TRBD1. TRBV21-1 is flagged as a pseudogene. The CDR3 runs 16 residues. The CDR3 is CASSKVPTGWSGEQYF. CDR3 nucleotide sequence: TGTGCCAGCAGCAAAGTCCCAACAGGGTGGTCTGGCGAGCAGTACTTC.

The chain combines TRBV10-2 with TRBJ1-2, with D possibly matching TRBD1 (6 bases). Germline assignment: CDR1 WSHSY and CDR2 SAAADI. The CDR3 runs to 17 residues. V was cut by 3 bases and J by 4 bases, with 21 bases left in between. CDR3 protein: CASSDEAGANLLYGYTF. For the CDR3, the DNA is TGCGCCAGCAGTGATGAGGCAGGGGCGAATCTCCTCTATGGCTACACCTTC.

The chain has TRBV5-6 and TRBJ2-3; D perhaps matches TRBD2 (5 bases). The V gene's germline CDR1 is SGHDT and CDR2 YYEEEE. The CDR3 has 15 amino acids. Trimming took off 1 base at V and 3 bases at J, with 12 bases between the two ends. CDR3 sequence (DNA): TGTGCCAGCAGCTTGCGCGGACTTTCAACAGATACGCAGTATTTT. Translation gives CASSLRGLSTDTQYF.

The V call is TRBV11-2, the J call TRBJ1-3; tentatively, D is TRBD1 (5 bases). CDR1 and CDR2 from the germline V gene are SGHAT and FQNNGV. The ends were cut back, 1 base at V and 4 bases at J, with 11 bases in the middle. The CDR3 runs to 15 residues. The CDR3 bases are TGTGCCAGCAGCTTAGTCGGGGGAGGCGGAAACACCATATATTTT. Its protein product is CASSLVGGGGNTIYF.

This chain connects TRBV5-1 to TRBJ2-1; 8 bases line up with TRBD2. Germline loops: CDR1 SGHRS, CDR2 YFSETQ. Trimming at V came to 3 bases and at J to 1 base, leaving 0 bases not matched to a gene. The CDR3 sequence is 14 residues long. The chain's CDR3 is CASSSGGSYNEQFF. The CDR3 DNA is TGCGCCAGCAGCTCGGGGGGGTCCTACAATGAGCAGTTCTTC. Based on the CDR3 plus reference TRBV5-1 and TRBJ2-1, the full variable domain is KAGVTQTPRYLIKTRGQQVTLSCSPISGHRSVSWYQQTPGQGLQFLFEYFSETQRNKGNFPGRFSGRQFSNSRSEMNVSTLELGDSALYLCASSSGGSYNEQFFGPGTRLTVL.

The chain is built from TRBV6-5 and TRBJ1-2; 11 bases line up with TRBD1. The CDR3 has 14 residues. The junction had 1 base not matched to a gene; V was cut back by 0 bases and J by 7 bases. Per the germline V gene, CDR1 is MNHEY and CDR2 is SVGAGI. CDR3 residues: CASSYSGQGVGYTF. The CDR3 bases are TGTGCCAGCAGTTACTCGGGACAGGGGGTTGGCTACACCTTC.

V usage is TRBV5-1 and J usage is TRBJ2-1; 7 bases map to TRBD1. The germline CDR1 and CDR2 sequences are SGHRS and YFSETQ. After removal of 3 bases from V and 8 bases from J, the junction contained 11 bases not matched to a gene. The CDR3 has 15 amino acids. The CDR3 loop is CASSSTGFSRDEQFF. Written as DNA, the CDR3 is TGCGCCAGCAGCTCGACAGGGTTCAGCAGGGATGAGCAGTTCTTC.

This rearrangement joins TRBV4-1 to TRBJ1-4, with D maybe TRBD1 (5 bases). V was pared by 1 base and J by 8 bases, with 14 bases between. This CDR3 contains 15 residues. Germline V CDR1 and CDR2: MGHRA, YSYEKL. The CDR3 DNA is TGCGCCAGCAGCCAAGCAAGGGGCAGAGGAGAAAAACTGTTTTTT. This codes for CASSQARGRGEKLFF.

The rearrangement joins TRBV7-3 to TRBJ2-7; the D gene is possibly TRBD2 (6 bases). Germline V CDR1 and CDR2: SGHTA, FQGTGA. The CDR3 extends over 15 amino acids. V was trimmed by 4 bases and J by 3 bases, leaving 16 bases between them. The CDR3 reads CASSSEPTGVYEQYF. As DNA, the CDR3 is TGTGCCAGCAGCTCAGAACCAACGGGGGTCTACGAGCAGTACTTC.

The chain joins TRBV29-1 to TRBJ2-7, with D possibly TRBD1 on 6 matching bases. The CDR3 covers 13 residues. V lost 4 bases and J lost 3, with 13 bases in between. Germline assignment: CDR1 SQVTM and CDR2 ANQGSEA. CDR3 coding DNA: TGCAGCGTTGTCCCGACAGGTAACTACGAGCAGTACTTC. It translates to CSVVPTGNYEQYF.

The chain has TRBV13 and TRBJ1-2; 7 nucleotides line up with TRBD1. Trimming cost V 4 bases and J 6 bases; bases outside gene matches: 11. The length of the CDR3 is 15 residues. Per germline, CDR1 PRHDT and CDR2 FYEKMQ (reference sequence). The CDR3 sequence: CASSSISTGVDGYTF. The CDR3 DNA reads as TGTGCCAGCAGCTCCATCTCCACAGGGGTAGATGGCTACACCTTC.